These 23 T cell receptor beta chains were sequenced from one sample in a study of blood T cell repertoires in COVID-19 (dated by TCRdb to 2020 to 2022). The library was built by means of the immunoSEQ multiplex PCR assay. TCRdb carries this immuneACCESS record with in-frame sequences only. Its versions omit some clonotypes, under half of them owing to an unresolved V gene in the studies checked, with the rest unexplained. The sample profile shows a few hundred thousand clones; 88% of them were found once. Around 9.6% of the sample belongs to the ten largest clones. Sequences were obtained from peripheral blood. The receptors derive from a woman between 70 and 85 years old with COVID-19, enrolled during active disease.

The chain combines TRBV6-5 with TRBJ1-1; a weak D match, TRBD1 (6 bases). Looked up from germline, CDR1 is MNHEY and CDR2 is SVGAGI. CDR3 length: 14 residues. V lost 5 bases and J 5 bases, leaving 15 bases between the germline ends. The CDR3 spells CASSPIGGWTEAFF. CDR3 bases: TGTGCCAGCAGTCCCATAGGGGGTTGGACTGAAGCTTTCTTT.

The chain uses TRBV6-6 and TRBJ2-1; 12 bases are a match to TRBD2. V lost 6 bases to trimming and J lost 0 bases; unmatched junction nucleotides: 3. The CDR3 runs 16 residues. CDR1 is MNHNY, CDR2 SVGAGI, per germline (reference sequence). The CDR3 loop is CASRGLAGDSYNEQFF. CDR3 sequence (DNA): TGTGCCAGCAGGGGACTAGCGGGTGACTCCTACAATGAGCAGTTCTTC.

The chain has TRBV20-1 and TRBJ2-1; no clear D. This CDR3 is 12 amino acids long. Germline CDR1 and CDR2: DFQATT and SNEGSKA (reference sequence). Deletions cut 3 bases from V and 3 bases from J, with 6 bases between. CDR3 nucleotide sequence: TGCAGTGCTAGTAACAGCTACAATGAGCAGTTCTTC. This sequence encodes CSASNSYNEQFF.

The chain has TRBV18 and TRBJ2-7; tentatively, D is TRBD1 (6 bases). CDR1 is KGHSH and CDR2 is LQKENI in the germline V gene. The CDR3 totals 12 residues. Trimming cost V 5 bases and J 3 bases, with 8 bases left between them. Here the CDR3 DNA reads TGTGCCAGCTCAGAGGGGGTCTACGAGCAGTACTTC. Translated: CASSEGVYEQYF.

The gene calls are TRBV19 and TRBJ1-1; TRBD1 agrees at 7 bases. The CDR3 covers 15 residues. J gave up 1 base and V 5 bases, and 7 bases lay outside the gene matches. Germline V gene sequence: CDR1 LNHDA, CDR2 SQIVND (reference sequence). The CDR3 DNA reads as TGTGCCAGTAGTGCCCGACAGGGAAAGAACACTGAAGCTTTCTTT. As protein: CASSARQGKNTEAFF. Variable domain in full (rest from reference TRBV19 and TRBJ1-1): DGGITQSPKYLFRKEGQNVTLSCEQNLNHDAMYWYRQDPGQGLRLIYYSQIVNDFQKGDIAEGYSVSREKKESFPLTVTSAQKNPTAFYLCASSARQGKNTEAFFGQGTRLTVV.

The rearrangement uses TRBV6-5 and TRBJ2-7; possibly TRBD1 for D (7 bases). Germline values: CDR1 MNHEY, CDR2 SVGAGI. V was cut by 2 bases and J by 7 bases, with 12 bases left in between. The CDR3 is 13 residues long. The CDR3 region has the DNA TGTGCCAGCAGTTACCCCCAGGGGGGAGAGCAGTACTTC. This gives the protein CASSYPQGGEQYF.

The chain couples TRBV5-4 to TRBJ2-7, with 8 bases matching TRBD2. Unmatched junction bases numbered 5, after V lost 4 bases and J lost 2 bases. Germline lookup yields CDR1 SGHNT and CDR2 YYREEE (reference sequence). CDR3 length equals 14 residues. The CDR3 nucleotides read TGTGCCAGCAGCCCCGGGACTAGAGCCTACGAGCAGTACTTC. Protein: CASSPGTRAYEQYF.

V is TRBV28 and J is TRBJ2-6; TRBD1 matches at 8 bases. The ends lost 5 bases at V and 2 bases at J; junction bases unmatched: 5. CDR1 and CDR2 (germline): MDHEN, SYDVKM. CDR3 length equals 16 residues. CDR3 residues: CASSTRQGTGANVLTF. For the CDR3, the DNA is TGTGCCAGCAGTACGCGACAGGGGACTGGGGCCAACGTCCTGACTTTC.

The chain joins TRBV11-3 to TRBJ2-2; D is unclear. Per the germline V gene, CDR1 is SGHNT and CDR2 is YENEEA. The germline V and J ends were trimmed by 2 bases and 6 bases, with 10 bases remaining between them. The CDR3 extends over 14 amino acids. CDR3 residues: CASSLYSSAGELFF. DNA of the CDR3: TGTGCCAGCAGCTTATATAGTTCGGCCGGGGAGCTGTTTTTT.

J is TRBJ1-4 and V is TRBV5-1, with 8 nucleotides matching TRBD1. The junction had 8 bases not matched to a gene; V was cut back by 7 bases and J by 6 bases. Germline V gene data show CDR1 as SGHRS and CDR2 as YFSETQ. The CDR3 covers 14 residues. For the CDR3, the DNA is TGCGCCAGCGGTAGGACAGGGAAGGATGAAAAACTGTTTTTT. It codes for CASGRTGKDEKLFF.

This rearrangement joins TRBV27 to TRBJ2-1; weak D call: TRBD1 (6 bases). V lost 4 bases and J 2 bases, leaving 6 bases between the germline ends. This CDR3 region has 13 residues. Germline-derived CDR1 and CDR2 are MNHEY and SMNVEV (reference sequence). The CDR3 DNA reads TGTGCCAGCAGTTGGGACACCTACAATGAGCAGTTCTTC. It encodes CASSWDTYNEQFF.

The V gene is TRBV10-3, the J gene TRBJ1-3; D not resolved. The germline CDR1 and CDR2 sequences are ENHRY and SYGVKD. The CDR3 extends over 14 amino acids. V was cut by 3 bases and J by 0 bases, with 6 bases left in between. The chain's CDR3 is CAISDAVSGNTIYF. CDR3 bases: TGTGCCATCAGTGATGCAGTCTCTGGAAACACCATATATTTT.

The chain combines TRBV4-2 with TRBJ2-7; the match to TRBD1 covers 8 bases. Germline CDR1 and CDR2: LGHNA and YNFKEQ. Trimming removed 3 bases from V and 1 base from J; junction bases left unmatched: 5. This CDR3 region has 15 residues. CDR3 region: CASSQGQVGSYEQYF. CDR3 bases: TGTGCCAGCAGCCAGGGACAGGTGGGGTCCTACGAGCAGTACTTC.

This clone appeared a single time. In nucleotides, the CDR3 is TGTGCCAGCAGCTTCACCGGGGCTGAAGCTTTCTTT. This gives the protein CASSFTGAEAFF. The V gene is TRBV7-9, the J gene TRBJ1-1; D uncertain. Trimming pared 3 bases from V and 6 bases from J, leaving 8 bases between. The CDR3 has 12 amino acids. Per germline, CDR1 SEHNR and CDR2 FQNEAQ (reference sequence).

This sequence joins TRBV7-8 and TRBJ1-3, with TRBD1 as a possible D gene (5 bases). The V gene's germline CDR1 is SGHVS and CDR2 FQNEAQ. The V and J ends lost 3 bases and 6 bases respectively, with 18 bases between them. There are 16 residues in the CDR3. The DNA for the CDR3 is TGTGCCAGCAGCTTGGCTGACATTGGGGCCACAAACACCATATATTTT. It is translated as CASSLADIGATNTIYF.

This clone was seen a single time. J is TRBJ1-2 and V is TRBV7-8; D remains unclear. V lost 5 bases and J lost 7, with 11 bases in between. CDR3 length: 12 residues. Germline CDR1 is SGHVS and CDR2 is FQNEAQ. CDR3 loop: CASSRDWSGYTF. CDR3 coding DNA: TGTGCCAGCAGCCGAGACTGGTCTGGCTACACCTTC.

The rearrangement uses TRBV5-8 and TRBJ1-5; 10 positions match TRBD1. The CDR3 has 15 residues. The junction had 8 bases not matched to a gene; V was cut back by 3 bases and J by 8 bases. Germline V lookup: CDR1 SGHTS, CDR2 YDEGEE. The DNA of the CDR3 is TGTGCCAGCAGCTCGAGACAGGGGGCGAATGAGCCCCAGCATTTT. It is translated as CASSSRQGANEPQHF.

The rearrangement joins TRBV7-2 to TRBJ2-7; the match to TRBD2 covers 10 bases. From germline, CDR1 is SGHTA and CDR2 FQGNSA. The ends lost 5 bases at V and 0 bases at J; junction bases unmatched: 4. The CDR3 consists of 15 residues. This CDR3 is CASSLGTSVSYEQYF. Here the CDR3 DNA reads TGTGCCAGCAGCCTCGGGACTAGCGTCTCCTACGAGCAGTACTTC.

The chain couples TRBV25-1 to TRBJ1-3; a possible D gene is TRBD1 (5 bases). This CDR3 has 13 amino acids. V was clipped by 5 bases and J by 2 bases, with 7 bases between them. Germline V gene lookup returns CDR1 MGHDK and CDR2 SYGVNS. Here the CDR3 reads CASSRTTGNTIYF. CDR3 coding DNA: TGTGCCAGCAGTAGGACAACTGGAAACACCATATATTTT.

The gene calls are TRBV7-3 and TRBJ2-1; 7 bases map to TRBD2. Germline V CDR1 and CDR2: SGHTA, FQGTGA. The CDR3 has 15 residues. V lost 2 bases, J lost 4 bases, and 5 bases stayed unmatched. CDR3 bases: TGTGCCAGCAGCTTAGGCGGGAGTGGTTACAATGAGCAGTTCTTC. Translation: CASSLGGSGYNEQFF.

The V call is TRBV5-8, the J call TRBJ1-5, with a weak D call TRBD1 (5 bases). This CDR3 comprises 15 residues. Trimming removed 0 bases from V and 7 bases from J, with 14 bases in between. Looked up from germline, CDR1 is SGHTS and CDR2 is YDEGEE. For the CDR3, the DNA is TGTGCCAGCAGCTTGGTGGTAGGGGTCAAACAGCCCCAGCATTTT. It is translated as CASSLVVGVKQPQHF.

The gene calls are TRBV4-1 and TRBJ2-1; the D gene is possibly TRBD2 (6 bases). The CDR3 is made up of 17 amino acids. V dropped 3 bases and J dropped 0 bases, with 15 bases sitting between them. In germline, CDR1 is MGHRA, CDR2 YSYEKL. The CDR3 protein is CASSHSPAGSSYNEQFF. The CDR3 bases are TGCGCCAGCAGCCATTCCCCCGCGGGAAGCTCCTACAATGAGCAGTTCTTC.

The chain recombines TRBV7-8 with TRBJ2-7, with D possibly TRBD2 on 5 matching bases. The CDR3 sequence is 13 residues long. The V end lost 2 bases, the J end lost 5 bases, and 10 bases lay between the germline ends. In germline, CDR1 is SGHVS, CDR2 FQNEAQ. CDR3 in amino acids: CASSLTEVHEQYF. The CDR3 DNA follows: TGTGCCAGCAGCTTAACGGAGGTCCACGAGCAGTACTTC.